These T cell receptor beta chains were read from a single sample in a study of T cell repertoires in cytomegalovirus infection. TCRdb independently ran MiXCR on the reads; one entry per CDR3 protein. The sample has a few hundred thousand distinct CDR3 sequences, 26% seen once; the top ten hold approximately 13%. Sequencing used PBMCs. The receptors come from a human donor in good health (CMV status not recorded). Some clones in this sample may be carry-over from other donors' samples. The CDR3 runs from the conserved cysteine through the conserved F or W. Each record gives: D gene, J gene, clone size, V gene, CDR3 DNA, CDR3 protein. A D gene is named only where the DNA matches it firmly. Only part of the rows carry a size: once, few, many, or a class if the clone is expanded.

>.|TRBJ1-5|few|TRBV7-9
TGTGCCAGCAGCTCAGACGCGTACAATCAGCCCCAGCATTTT
CASSSDAYNQPQHF
>TRBD2|TRBJ2-2|.|TRBV20-1
TGCAGTGCTAGCCCACTAGCGGGAGGGTTAAGGACCGGGGAGCTGTTTTTT
CSASPLAGGLRTGELFF
>TRBD2|TRBJ2-1|many|TRBV7-6
TGTGCCAGCAGCTTAGGCTTTAGCGGGAGATATGAGCAGTTCTTC
CASSLGFSGRYEQFF
>.|TRBJ2-1|.|TRBV7-2
TGTGCCAGCAGCCGCGACGGCGTTATCAATGAGCAGTTCTTC
CASSRDGVINEQFF
>TRBD1|TRBJ1-1|few|TRBV6-2/TRBV6-3
TGTGCCAGCAGTCCCCGGGACAGGGGGCTCACTGAAGCTTTCTTT
CASSPRDRGLTEAFF
>TRBD2|TRBJ2-1|many|TRBV7-2
TGTGCCAGCAGCCCTTCTAGCGGGAGGGCTTCCAATGAGCAGTTCTTC
CASSPSSGRASNEQFF
>TRBD1|TRBJ1-4|many|TRBV7-2
TGTGCCAGCAGCTTAGTACTTGACAGGGAACGGGATGGTGAAAAACTGTTTTTT
CASSLVLDRERDGEKLFF
>.|TRBJ1-5|.|TRBV2
TGTGCCAGCAGTCTCGACCCGTACAATCAGCCCCAGCATTTT
CASSLDPYNQPQHF
>.|TRBJ2-1|.|TRBV27
TGTGCCAGCAGTTCCGATACACCCTACAATGAGCAGTTCTTC
CASSSDTPYNEQFF
>TRBD2|TRBJ2-1|.|TRBV11-3
TGTGCCAGCAGCTCAAGTAGCGGGACCTTCAATGAGCAGTTCTTC
CASSSSSGTFNEQFF
>.|TRBJ1-4|.|TRBV20-1
TGCAGTGCCCCGAGGACAGTTGGAGATGAAAAACTGTTTTTT
CSAPRTVGDEKLFF
>TRBD2|TRBJ2-6|.|TRBV12-3/TRBV12-4
TGTGCCAGCAGCTTCACTATAGGGCGGGAGGGTCTGGGTGGGGCCAACGTCCTGACTTTC
CASSFTIGREGLGGANVLTF
>TRBD1|TRBJ2-1|.|TRBV10-3
TGTGCCATCAGCCGACAGGGGAATACGGACAATGAGCAGTTCTTC
CAISRQGNTDNEQFF
>.|TRBJ2-2|.|TRBV11-2
TGTGCCAGCAGCCGGAAAACGAACACCGGGGAGCTGTTTTTT
CASSRKTNTGELFF
>.|TRBJ2-4|.|TRBV14
TGTGCCAGCAGCCAAAGGGCAGGGCCCATAGACATTCAGTACTTC
CASSQRAGPIDIQYF
>TRBD1|TRBJ1-1|few|TRBV5-1
TGCGCCAGCAGGCGTACCGGGACAGGGTTTCAGAACACTGAAGCTTTCTTT
CASRRTGTGFQNTEAFF
>TRBD1|TRBJ1-1|.|TRBV6-2/TRBV6-3
TGTGCCAGCACCGATTACAGGGGACTGGTTGGAGCTTTCTTT
CASTDYRGLVGAFF
>.|TRBJ2-3|.|TRBV29-1
TGCAGCGTCCACCTCGATTACGATACGCAGTATTTT
CSVHLDYDTQYF
>.|TRBJ1-1|few|TRBV15
TGTGCCACCAGCACAGGCTCTCAGGGGCGTCAAGCTTTCTTT
CATSTGSQGRQAFF
>.|TRBJ2-3|many|TRBV12-3/TRBV12-4
TGTGCCAGCAGCTTTGGGGACACAGATACGCAGTATTTT
CASSFGDTDTQYF
>.|TRBJ1-5|.|TRBV29-1
TGCAGCGTTGGGGACACTAATCAGCCCCAGCATTTT
CSVGDTNQPQHF
>TRBD2|TRBJ2-1|.|TRBV24-1
TGTGCCACCAGTGGAAGCGGGAGGCAGTACAATGAGCAGTTCTTC
CATSGSGRQYNEQFF
>.|TRBJ1-2|few|TRBV5-6
TGTGCCAGCAGCTTGGCCGCAGGGACCCCCTATGGCTACACCTTC
CASSLAAGTPYGYTF
>.|TRBJ1-2|.|TRBV7-3
TGTGCCAGCAGCTTTACCCCAAACTATGGCTACACCTTC
CASSFTPNYGYTF
>.|TRBJ2-1|few|TRBV7-7
TGTGCCAGCAGCCCCTCACGTCTCCCCAATGAGCAGTTCTTC
CASSPSRLPNEQFF
>.|TRBJ2-7|many|TRBV7-2
TGTGCCAGCAGCTTGGGGCATATCTCCTACGAGCAGTACTTC
CASSLGHISYEQYF
>TRBD1|TRBJ2-1|few|TRBV24-1
TGTGCCACCAGTGATAAAGGGACAGGGGGCTGGGATGAGCAGTTCTTC
CATSDKGTGGWDEQFF
>.|TRBJ1-2|few|TRBV7-2
TGTGCCAGCAGCTTAGTTGCGACTTCTAACTATGGCTACACCTTC
CASSLVATSNYGYTF
>TRBD2|TRBJ2-3|.|TRBV2
TGTGCCAGCCAAAGCGGGAGGGAGTATACGCAGTATTTT
CASQSGREYTQYF
>.|TRBJ1-1|.|TRBV7-9
TGTGCCAGCAGGTCCGGGCAGGGCATGAACACTGAAGCTTTCTTT
CASRSGQGMNTEAFF
>TRBD1|TRBJ1-1|few|TRBV7-8
TGTGCCAGCAGCTTAGGGGGGGACAGGGCCACTGAAGCTTTCTTT
CASSLGGDRATEAFF
>.|TRBJ1-6|.|TRBV5-4
TGTGCCAGCAGCTTATGGGTATCAGGGAACGGATCACCCCTCCACTTT
CASSLWVSGNGSPLHF
>.|TRBJ1-1|.|TRBV15
TGTGCCACCAGCAGAGATGAGGGGGCTGAAGCTTTCTTT
CATSRDEGAEAFF
>.|TRBJ2-2|few|TRBV11-2
TGTGCCAGCAGCTTTGCTGACGGCGGGGAGCTGTTTTTT
CASSFADGGELFF
>.|TRBJ2-5|.|TRBV29-1
TGCAGCGTTGGACAGGCCACACTTAGAGGGGAGACCCAGTACTTC
CSVGQATLRGETQYF
>TRBD2|TRBJ2-1|.|TRBV19
TGTGCCAGTAGTTCTCGACTAGCGGATTCCTACAATGAGCAGTTCTTC
CASSSRLADSYNEQFF
>TRBD1|TRBJ1-5|many|TRBV6-2/TRBV6-3
TGTGCCAGCAGTTCCCTGACAGGGACCAATCAGCCCCAGCATTTT
CASSSLTGTNQPQHF
>.|TRBJ2-7|.|TRBV28
TGTGCCAGCAGTCGCCGCTCCTACGAGCAGTACTTC
CASSRRSYEQYF
>.|TRBJ2-1|few|TRBV6-1
TGTGCCAGCACCCTAGGGGGGAGCTCCTACAATGAGCAGTTCTTC
CASTLGGSSYNEQFF
>.|TRBJ2-7|.|TRBV4-1
TGCGCCAGCAGCCAAGACTGTACCGGCGGGTGCTCCTACGAGCAGTACTTC
CASSQDCTGGCSYEQYF
>.|TRBJ1-5|.|TRBV29-1
TGCAGCGCTTCGGACCCGTCTCAGCCCCAGCATTTT
CSASDPSQPQHF
>.|TRBJ2-1|.|TRBV6-5
TGTGCCAGCAGAGGGGAATGGGGCGAGCAGTTCTTC
CASRGEWGEQFF
>.|TRBJ1-6|.|TRBV11-2
TGTGCCAGCAGCATAGGACGGGTGACGGCGATAAATTCACCCCTCCACTTT
CASSIGRVTAINSPLHF
>.|TRBJ1-1|.|TRBV7-2
TGTGCCAGCAGCTCACACACCGTTGTCGCTGAAGCTTTCTTT
CASSSHTVVAEAFF
>TRBD2|TRBJ2-5|many|TRBV20-1
TGCAGTGCTAGAGCGCCCGCTGTAGGAGCGGGAGAAATCCAAGAGACCCAGTACTTC
CSARAPAVGAGEIQETQYF
>TRBD1|TRBJ1-1|.|TRBV7-2
TGTGCCAGCAGCCCCTTCCCGACAGGGGGCAACACTGAAGCTTTCTTT
CASSPFPTGGNTEAFF
>TRBD1|TRBJ2-1|once|TRBV6-8
TGTGCCACTAGGCCCGGACAGGGTAAGACGAATGAGCATTTCTTC
CATRPGQGKTNEHFF
>TRBD1|TRBJ2-1|.|TRBV11-3
TGTGCCAGCAGCTTAGGGTCGACAGGGATCTACAATGAGCAGTTCTTC
CASSLGSTGIYNEQFF
>.|TRBJ2-3|.|TRBV11-2
TGTGCCAGCAGCTTTAGGGGGGACGTAATCGCAGATACGCAGTATTTT
CASSFRGDVIADTQYF
>TRBD2|TRBJ2-2|.|TRBV6-1
TGTGCCAGCAGTGACAGCGGGACCACCGGGGAGCTGTTTTTT
CASSDSGTTGELFF
>TRBD2|TRBJ2-5|few|TRBV25-1
TGTGCCAGCAGTGAGTTCGGGGGGTACCAAGAGACCCAGTACTTC
CASSEFGGYQETQYF
>.|TRBJ2-3|.|TRBV11-2
TGTGCCAGCAGCTCTGGGGTCTTCGGGGGCCTTAGCACAGATACGCAGTATTTT
CASSSGVFGGLSTDTQYF
>.|TRBJ2-5|.|TRBV2
TGTGCCAGCAGTGCTCGGACAGCAGAGACCCAGTACTTC
CASSARTAETQYF
>TRBD1|TRBJ1-5|many|TRBV7-2
TGTGCCAGCAGCTTAGGAAGGAGACAGGGGAGCAATCAGCCCCAGCATTTT
CASSLGRRQGSNQPQHF